This TCR beta chain was sequenced for a study of Graves' ophthalmopathy and Graves' hyperthyroidism. The CDR3 totals 12 residues. Trimming took off 3 bases at V and 5 bases at J, with 7 bases between the two ends. RNA transcripts provided the template for amplifying TCR beta CDR3 regions. An opening RT-PCR round employed HTBI primers and preceded a second-round multiplex PCR. One entry per CDR3 protein, called by TCRdb with MiXCR from the multiplex PCR reads. The sample lists over 500,000 distinct CDR3 sequences; about a fifth were seen once. This clonotype was seen ten or more times. The source of this sequence is a woman aged 18-30 years with stable Graves' hyperthyroidism. Some clones in this sample may be carry-over from other donors' samples. The chain recombines TRBV12-3 or TRBV12-4 with TRBJ1-1; no clear D gene. Sequencing used peripheral blood. CDR3 coding DNA: TGTGCCAGCAGTTTTAGGGTAACTGAAGCTTTCTTT. Residues: CASSFRVTEAFF.